This entry lists 28 T cell receptor beta chains sequenced from one sample in a study of blood T cell repertoires in COVID-19 (dated by TCRdb to the early 2020s). Library creation used the immunoSEQ multiplex PCR assay. TCRdb took over this immuneACCESS table, retaining in-frame rearrangements with V and J assigned. Such tables are incomplete; in checked studies, under half of the missing clones stem from an unresolved V gene, and the remainder is unexplained. Across this sample there are tens of thousands of clones, with roughly three quarters seen only once. The top ten hold under 25% of the sample. Sequencing input: peripheral blood. The source of these receptors is a man between 65 and 79 years old with acute or convalescent COVID-19.

This clone has more than one count but fewer than ten. The chain couples TRBV7-9 to TRBJ1-2; D unclear. Trimming shortened V by 5 bases and J by 5 bases, and 15 bases separated the two germline ends. The CDR3 contains 14 residues. The germline gives CDR1 SEHNR, CDR2 FQNEAQ (reference sequence). The CDR3 coding sequence is TGTGCCAGCAGCCAAAATCTAGGCCCTTATGGCTACACCTTC. Amino acids: CASSQNLGPYGYTF.

The chain employs TRBV28 and TRBJ2-1, with TRBD2 identical over 7 bases. The CDR3 totals 15 residues. V was pared by 2 bases and J by 7 bases, with 8 bases of the junction left unmatched. Germline-derived CDR1 and CDR2 are MDHEN and SYDVKM. In DNA, the CDR3 is TGTGCCAGCAGTTTACCGTCTAGCGGCCTAAATGAGCAGTTCTTC. Translating it yields CASSLPSSGLNEQFF.

The chain couples TRBV23-1 to TRBJ1-5; 7 nucleotides line up with TRBD1. TRBV23-1 is given ORF status, its function remaining uncertain. The ends lost 3 bases at V and 5 bases at J; junction bases unmatched: 10. The CDR3 loop spans 16 amino acids. The CDR3 reads CASSHTGACFYQPQHF. The CDR3, as DNA: TGCGCCAGCAGTCATACAGGGGCCTGTTTTTATCAGCCCCAGCATTTT.

The chain links TRBV7-9 to TRBJ2-1, with D uncertain. The CDR3 is 12 residues long. V was trimmed by 6 bases and J by 4 bases, leaving 7 bases between them. Germline assignment: CDR1 SEHNR and CDR2 FQNEAQ (reference sequence). As DNA, the CDR3 is TGTGCCAGCAGTTCCGGGTACAATGAGCAGTTCTTC. Amino acid sequence: CASSSGYNEQFF.

CDR3 sequence: CASSWGGTDTQYF. The CDR3 DNA is TGTGCCAGCAGTTGGGGAGGCACAGATACGCAGTATTTT. The chain couples TRBV6-2 or TRBV6-3 to TRBJ2-3, with D possibly TRBD2 on 5 matching bases. This CDR3 spans 13 amino acids. Germline values: CDR1 MNHEY, CDR2 SVGEGT. With 4 bases removed from V and 1 base from J, the gap between germline ends came to 6 bases.

V is TRBV7-9 and J is TRBJ2-7; D is possibly TRBD2 (6 bases). The length of the CDR3 is 13 residues. The germline V and J ends were trimmed by 4 bases and 7 bases, with 14 bases remaining between them. Germline loops: CDR1 SEHNR, CDR2 FQNEAQ (reference sequence). The CDR3 region is CASSSQGGREQYF. DNA for the CDR3: TGTGCCAGCAGCTCCCAAGGAGGGAGAGAGCAGTACTTC.

This clone was observed a few times. This chain connects TRBV19 to TRBJ2-5, with 9 positions matching TRBD2. Germline V CDR1 and CDR2: LNHDA, SQIVND (reference sequence). After removal of 5 bases from V and 3 bases from J, the junction contained 7 bases not matched to a gene. The CDR3 has 15 amino acids. Here the CDR3 reads CASSGVAGAEETQYF. Here the CDR3 DNA reads TGTGCCAGTAGTGGGGTAGCGGGAGCGGAAGAGACCCAGTACTTC.

This chain links TRBV13 with TRBJ2-1; 7 nucleotides align to TRBD2. The V gene's germline CDR1 is PRHDT and CDR2 FYEKMQ (reference sequence). The trim removed 0 bases at V and 15 bases at J, leaving 17 bases unmatched. The CDR3 totals 16 residues. CDR3 residues: CASSLGLGGISGNLFF. CDR3 in DNA: TGTGCCAGCAGCTTAGGGCTCGGCGGGATAAGCGGGAATCTGTTCTTC.

The sample holds many counts of this clone. The genes are TRBV27 and TRBJ1-2, with a possible D match to TRBD1 (6 bases). From germline, CDR1 is MNHEY and CDR2 SMNVEV (reference sequence). The CDR3 totals 13 residues. V was trimmed by 8 bases and J by 5 bases, leaving 15 bases between them. The CDR3 coding sequence is TGTGCCAGCGGCCTGACAGGTGGATATGGCTACACCTTC. It is translated as CASGLTGGYGYTF.

This clone has at least ten counts. This chain uses TRBV28 with TRBJ2-2, with TRBD2 identical over 7 bases. The CDR3 spans 16 residues. Per the germline V gene, CDR1 is MDHEN and CDR2 is SYDVKM. Germline trimming cut 3 bases from V and 3 bases from J; bases unmatched to any gene: 7. In DNA, the CDR3 is TGTGCCAGCAGTTTCTTGACTAGCAGCGACACCGGGGAGCTGTTTTTT. Its translation: CASSFLTSSDTGELFF.

This clone has more than one count but fewer than ten. As DNA, the CDR3 is TGTGCCAGCAGTGAACAGGATAGCAATCAGCCCCAGCATTTT. As protein: CASSEQDSNQPQHF. The chain joins TRBV2 to TRBJ1-5; D remains unclear. CDR1 SNHLY and CDR2 FYNNEI come from the germline V gene. The germline V and J ends were trimmed by 2 bases and 0 bases, with 5 bases remaining between them. This CDR3 comprises 14 residues.

The chain combines TRBV7-9 with TRBJ1-2, with TRBD1 identical over 11 bases. Germline values: CDR1 SEHNR, CDR2 FQNEAQ (reference sequence). The CDR3 extends over 15 amino acids. With 3 bases clipped from V and 3 bases from J, the junction kept 3 bases outside the gene matches. The DNA of the CDR3 is TGTGCCAGCAGCTTCGGGACAGGGGGAGACTATGGCTACACCTTC. Translating gives CASSFGTGGDYGYTF.

In regard to this clone: Compared with germline, one end of the junction differs, possibly owing to a read error. The rearrangement uses TRBV4-1 and TRBJ1-3; D possibly corresponds to TRBD1 (6 bases). This CDR3 contains 14 residues. The germline gives CDR1 MGHRA, CDR2 YSYEKL. CDR3: CASNQTGPGNTIYF. CDR3 in DNA: TGCGCCAGCAACCAAACAGGGCCTGGAAACACCATATATTTT.

The chain employs TRBV19 and TRBJ2-1; perhaps TRBD2 as D (6 bases). V lost 3 bases to trimming and J lost 4 bases, with 10 bases between them. This CDR3 has 14 residues. Per the germline V gene, CDR1 is LNHDA and CDR2 is SQIVND (reference sequence). CDR3 DNA sequence: TGTGCCAGTAGTATCGGGACTCCTTACAATGAGCAGTTCTTC. Translation: CASSIGTPYNEQFF.

J is TRBJ2-3 and V is TRBV7-9; no clear D gene. The ends were cut back, 1 base at V and 2 bases at J, with 10 bases in the middle. In germline, CDR1 is SEHNR, CDR2 FQNEAQ (reference sequence). The length of the CDR3 is 15 residues. CDR3 residues: CASSLGQSPTDTQYF. CDR3 sequence (DNA): TGTGCCAGCAGCTTAGGACAATCCCCCACAGATACGCAGTATTTT.

CDR3 DNA: TGTGCCAGCACCCGGGACATAAGTAATGAGCAGTTCTTC. Protein: CASTRDISNEQFF. The genes are TRBV2 and TRBJ2-1; the D gene is possibly TRBD1 (6 bases). Germline V lookup: CDR1 SNHLY, CDR2 FYNNEI. V was cut by 7 bases and J by 7 bases, with 14 bases left in between. This CDR3 contains 13 residues.

This clone was observed a handful of times. The chain employs TRBV7-8 and TRBJ2-7; 7 bases agree with TRBD1. The CDR3 sequence is 15 residues long. Germline CDR1 SGHVS, CDR2 FQNEAQ. The V gene end was trimmed by 6 bases and the J gene end by 2 bases; junction bases not matched to a gene: 10. Here the CDR3 reads CASSSPGTVTYEQYF. The CDR3 DNA sequence: TGTGCCAGCAGTTCCCCCGGGACAGTTACCTACGAGCAGTACTTC.

The J gene is TRBJ2-3, the V gene TRBV19; 8 nucleotides match TRBD2. V was pared by 6 bases and J by 3 bases, with 2 bases of the junction left unmatched. Germline loops: CDR1 LNHDA, CDR2 SQIVND (reference sequence). The CDR3 loop spans 13 amino acids. CDR3 nucleotide sequence: TGTGCCAGTAGGAGCGGGAGTACAGATACGCAGTATTTT. It codes for CASRSGSTDTQYF.

The chain links TRBV2 to TRBJ2-7, with D hard to call. V was clipped by 2 bases and J by 1 base, with 18 bases between them. CDR1 and CDR2 from the germline V gene are SNHLY and FYNNEI. This CDR3 spans 17 amino acids. The CDR3 is CASSEHFIARDSYEQYF. Here the CDR3 DNA reads TGTGCCAGCAGTGAACACTTCATCGCTCGAGATTCCTACGAGCAGTACTTC.

This chain uses TRBV10-3 with TRBJ2-7, with 11 bases fitting TRBD1. Germline assignment: CDR1 ENHRY and CDR2 SYGVKD. With V trimmed by 4 bases and J by 0 bases, 17 bases remained unmatched. This CDR3 is built from 20 residues. CDR3 residues: CAISGVITGQGVFHSYEQYF. The CDR3 DNA sequence: TGTGCCATCAGTGGGGTGATAACGGGACAGGGGGTCTTCCACTCCTACGAGCAGTACTTC.

V gene TRBV21-1 combines with J gene TRBJ1-2; no DNA check was done on the table's D call, TRBD1. TRBV21-1 is designated a pseudogene. The CDR3 is 15 amino acids. CDR3 loop: CASSKDLGQRYGYTF. The CDR3 DNA follows: TGTGCCAGCAGCAAAGACTTGGGACAACGCTATGGCTACACCTTC.

J is TRBJ2-1 and V is TRBV4-3, with TRBD2 as a possible D gene (5 bases). Trimming removed 0 bases from V and 9 bases from J, with 9 bases in between. CDR3 length: 13 residues. CDR1 and CDR2 (germline): LGHNA, YSLEER. CDR3 DNA: TGCGCCAGCAGCCAAGATTGGGCGGGTGAGCAGTTCTTC. It is translated as CASSQDWAGEQFF.

The rearrangement links TRBV6-6 to TRBJ1-1; D perhaps matches TRBD1 (5 bases). The CDR3 has 14 residues. CDR1 is MNHNY and CDR2 is SVGAGI in the germline V gene (reference sequence). The V end was cut by 2 bases, the J end by 3 bases, with 10 bases between. The CDR3 reads CASSYRGLDTEAFF. The CDR3 nucleotides are TGTGCCAGCAGTTACAGGGGCTTGGACACTGAAGCTTTCTTT.

The V gene is TRBV7-2, the J gene TRBJ2-7; 7 bases are a match to TRBD2. The germline CDR1 and CDR2 sequences are SGHTA and FQGNSA. This CDR3 region has 15 residues. V was pared by 4 bases and J by 2 bases, with 8 bases of the junction left unmatched. The CDR3, as DNA: TGTGCCAGCAGCTACTCGGGACTAACTACCTACGAGCAGTACTTC. Protein: CASSYSGLTTYEQYF.

This clone was seen a single time. The V and J genes are TRBV28 and TRBJ2-7; possible D gene TRBD1, 6 bases. The germline gives CDR1 MDHEN, CDR2 SYDVKM. The CDR3 totals 14 residues. Trimming left V 8 bases short and J 2 bases short, with 16 bases between. The CDR3 loop is CASLPQDRTYEQYF. CDR3 nucleotide sequence: TGTGCCAGCTTACCACAGGACAGAACCTACGAGCAGTACTTC. The full variable domain, completed using reference TRBV28 and TRBJ2-7, is DVKVTQSSRYLVKRTGEKVFLECVQDMDHENMFWYRQDPGLGLRLIYFSYDVKMKEKGDIPEGYSVSREKKERFSLILESASTNQTSMYLCASLPQDRTYEQYFGPGTRLTVT.

The J gene is TRBJ2-7, the V gene TRBV7-8, with TRBD2 identical over 8 bases. The germline V gene encodes CDR1 SGHVS and CDR2 FQNEAQ. With 5 bases clipped from V and 1 base from J, the junction kept 22 bases outside the gene matches. The CDR3 runs to 20 residues. CDR3 loop: CASSRGALLSSGHGSYEQYF. The DNA for the CDR3 is TGTGCCAGCAGCCGAGGGGCTCTACTTTCTAGCGGGCACGGATCCTACGAGCAGTACTTC.

With regard to this clone: The identical CDR3 is also encoded by other nucleotide sequences in the sample. V is TRBV5-1 and J is TRBJ2-6; D is perhaps TRBD2 (5 bases). The CDR3 extends over 15 amino acids. Germline CDR1 is SGHRS and CDR2 is YFSETQ. V lost 5 bases to trimming and J lost 4 bases, with 13 bases between them. The CDR3 nucleotides read TGCGCCAGCAGTCTCCGAGGGTCGGGGGCCAACGTCCTGACTTTC. Translation gives CASSLRGSGANVLTF.

The chain couples TRBV6-5 to TRBJ2-3, with 9 bases aligning to TRBD1. The V gene's germline CDR1 is MNHEY and CDR2 SVGAGI. V lost 5 bases, J lost 4 bases, and 7 bases stayed unmatched. The length of the CDR3 is 15 residues. Here the CDR3 reads CASSPGQGWPDTQYF. Here the CDR3 DNA reads TGTGCCAGCAGTCCCGGACAGGGGTGGCCAGATACGCAGTATTTT.